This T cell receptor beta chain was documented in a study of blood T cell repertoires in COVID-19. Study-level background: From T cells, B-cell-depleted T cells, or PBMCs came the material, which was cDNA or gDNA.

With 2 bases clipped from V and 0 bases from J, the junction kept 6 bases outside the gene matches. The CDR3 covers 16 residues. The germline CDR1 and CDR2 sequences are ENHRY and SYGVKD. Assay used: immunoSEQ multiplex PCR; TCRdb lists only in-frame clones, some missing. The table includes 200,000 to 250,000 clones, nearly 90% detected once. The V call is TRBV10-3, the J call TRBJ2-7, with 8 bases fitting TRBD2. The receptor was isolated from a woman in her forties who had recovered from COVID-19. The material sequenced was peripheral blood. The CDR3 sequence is CAISETTSGYSYEQYF. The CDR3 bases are TGTGCCATCAGTGAGACAACTAGCGGTTACTCCTACGAGCAGTACTTC.